A selection of T cell receptor beta chains follows, all from one sample in a study of blood T cells in healthy people across ages. TCRdb itself ran the 5' RACE reads through MiXCR, one entry per CDR3 protein. The data contain about 1.4 million distinct CDR3 sequences, approximately 59% of them singletons. What was sequenced was blood. These receptors were taken from a man younger than 35 in good health. The CDR3 runs from the conserved cysteine through the conserved F or W. Each record gives: CDR3 protein, CDR3 DNA, clone size, V gene, J gene, D gene. D genes are given only for firm matches. Rows give clone size only sometimes, using once, few, many, or a class for an expanded clone.

CASSPTGLVTEQYF,TGCGCCAGCAGCCCCACGGGGCTAGTTACCGAGCAGTACTTC,few,TRBV5-1,TRBJ2-7,-
CASSQVPAAPSYEQYF,TGCGCCAGCAGCCAAGTTCCCGCTGCGCCGTCCTACGAGCAGTACTTC,few,TRBV4-1,TRBJ2-7,-
CASSQEGGTGGEANEKLFF,TGTGCCAGCAGCCAAGAAGGAGGGACAGGGGGCGAGGCTAATGAAAAACTGTTTTTT,once,TRBV4-2,TRBJ1-4,TRBD1
CASSQYIETQYF,TGTGCCAGCAGCCAATACATAGAGACCCAGTACTTC,once,TRBV3-1,TRBJ2-5,-
CASSYNLPATDGSPLHF,TGTGCCAGCAGTTACAATCTCCCCGCGACAGATGGATCACCCCTCCACTTT,-,TRBV6-2/TRBV6-3,TRBJ1-6,-
CASSYSIEGAYTYEQYF,TGTGCCAGCAGTTACTCGATAGAAGGGGCCTACACCTACGAGCAGTACTTC,-,TRBV6-2/TRBV6-3,TRBJ2-7,-
CASGRGATYEQYF,TGTGCCAGCGGTCGGGGGGCCACCTACGAGCAGTACTTC,once,TRBV27,TRBJ2-7,-
CASSLELSWAETQYF,TGTGCCAGCAGCTTAGAGCTCTCATGGGCAGAGACCCAGTACTTC,-,TRBV11-2,TRBJ2-5,-
CASSQVPSGEETQYF,TGCGCCAGCAGCCAAGTTCCTAGCGGGGAAGAGACCCAGTACTTC,few,TRBV4-3,TRBJ2-5,TRBD2
CASYSGDRGGENYGYTF,TGCGCCTCCTACTCCGGGGACAGGGGAGGGGAAAACTATGGCTACACCTTC,-,TRBV5-1,TRBJ1-2,TRBD1
CASSQDPYRGAEAFF,TGCGCCAGCAGCCAAGATCCTTACCGTGGGGCTGAAGCTTTCTTT,-,TRBV4-1,TRBJ1-1,-
CASSQTAGTEGEKLFF,TGCGCCAGCAGTCAAACCGCGGGGACAGAAGGTGAAAAACTGTTTTTT,-,TRBV23-1,TRBJ1-4,TRBD1
CASSQSREQYF,TGCGCCAGCAGCCAATCGCGGGAGCAGTACTTC,many,TRBV4-1,TRBJ2-7,-
CAVSGGAGSEQFF,TGTGCCGTTAGCGGGGGGGCAGGGAGTGAGCAGTTCTTC,-,TRBV10-3,TRBJ2-1,TRBD2
CSVEDDRYEAFF,TGCAGCGTTGAAGATGACAGGTATGAAGCTTTCTTT,-,TRBV29-1,TRBJ1-1,-
CASSFTGGMVNGVSPLHF,TGTGCCAGCAGCTTTACAGGGGGGATGGTAAATGGAGTATCGCCCCTCCACTTT,-,TRBV5-5,TRBJ1-6,TRBD1
CASSLDRLTYEQYF,TGCGCCAGCAGCTTGGATAGACTCACCTACGAGCAGTACTTC,-,TRBV5-1,TRBJ2-7,-
CASSLVGLAESYEQYF,TGTGCCAGCAGCTTAGTGGGACTAGCGGAGTCCTACGAGCAGTACTTC,-,TRBV7-9,TRBJ2-7,TRBD2
CASSHPGLGYNEQFF,TGTGCCAGCAGCCATCCGGGACTGGGCTACAATGAGCAGTTCTTC,-,TRBV3-1,TRBJ2-1,-
CSARESLSSYNSPLHF,TGCAGTGCTAGAGAGTCCCTTAGCTCCTATAATTCACCCCTCCACTTT,few,TRBV20-1,TRBJ1-6,-
CASSLDLQGKRNIQYF,TGTGCCAGCAGCTTAGACCTACAGGGGAAACGAAACATTCAGTACTTC,few,TRBV7-2,TRBJ2-4,TRBD1
CASSFVIDGVAAQYF,TGTGCCAGCAGCTTTGTCATCGATGGGGTCGCCGCGCAGTACTTC,once,TRBV7-2,TRBJ2-5,-
CARGGGSSYEQYF,TGTGCCAGGGGTGGTGGCAGTAGCTACGAGCAGTACTTC,-,TRBV30,TRBJ2-7,-
CSAPWDRLNTGELFF,TGCAGTGCTCCCTGGGACAGGCTGAACACCGGGGAGCTGTTTTTT,-,TRBV20-1,TRBJ2-2,TRBD1
CATSDTRTYNEQYF,TGTGCCACCAGTGATACCCGGACTTACAATGAGCAGTACTTC,-,TRBV24-1,TRBJ2-7,-
CASSSDRYYGYTF,TGTGCCAGCAGCTCGGACAGATACTATGGCTACACCTTC,few,TRBV6-2/TRBV6-3,TRBJ1-2,-
CASSISDDEQYF,TGCGCCAGCAGTATCTCAGACGACGAGCAGTACTTC,few,TRBV5-1,TRBJ2-7,-
CSANYASGGTYNEQYF,TGCAGTGCTAACTACGCTAGCGGGGGGACTTACAATGAGCAGTACTTC,-,TRBV20-1,TRBJ2-5,TRBD2
CSVEDRVGARRSYEQYF,TGCAGCGTTGAAGATCGAGTCGGGGCTAGAAGATCATACGAGCAGTACTTC,-,TRBV29-1,TRBJ2-7,-
CASGQGLNEQFF,TGTGCTAGTGGGCAGGGTCTCAATGAGCAGTTCTTC,few,TRBV12-5,TRBJ2-1,-
CASSHLPSGGPETQYF,TGCGCCAGCAGCCACCTTCCCAGCGGGGGGCCAGAGACCCAGTACTTC,-,TRBV4-1,TRBJ2-5,TRBD2